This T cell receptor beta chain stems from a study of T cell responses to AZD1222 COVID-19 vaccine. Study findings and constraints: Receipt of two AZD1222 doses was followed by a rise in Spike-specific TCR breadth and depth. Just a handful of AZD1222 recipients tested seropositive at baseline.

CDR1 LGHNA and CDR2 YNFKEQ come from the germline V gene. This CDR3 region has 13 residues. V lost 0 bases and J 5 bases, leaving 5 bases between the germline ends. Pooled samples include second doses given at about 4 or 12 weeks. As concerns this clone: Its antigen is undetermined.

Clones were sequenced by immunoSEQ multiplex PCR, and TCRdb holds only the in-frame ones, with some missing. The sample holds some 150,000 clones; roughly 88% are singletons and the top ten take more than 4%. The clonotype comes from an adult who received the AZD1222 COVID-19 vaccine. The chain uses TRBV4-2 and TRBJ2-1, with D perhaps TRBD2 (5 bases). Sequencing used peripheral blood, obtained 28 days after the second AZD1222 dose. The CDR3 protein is CASSQELDNEQFF. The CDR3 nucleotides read TGTGCCAGCAGCCAAGAACTAGACAATGAGCAGTTCTTC.